These 8 T cell receptor beta chains originate from one sample sequenced in a study of T cell repertoires in cytomegalovirus infection. TCRdb called the reads again in MiXCR, with one record for every CDR3 protein. The sample consists of over 150,000 distinct CDR3 sequences, 17% of them appearing once. Material: CD8+ T cells from PBMCs. These receptor sequences come from a human donor in good health (CMV status not recorded). Some clones in this sample may be carry-over from other donors' samples.

The rearrangement uses TRBV11-2 and TRBJ2-5, with D maybe TRBD2 (5 bases). Germline V gene lookup returns CDR1 SGHAT and CDR2 FQNNGV. The germline V and J ends were trimmed by 0 bases and 5 bases, with 10 bases remaining between them. The CDR3 contains 14 residues. The CDR3 DNA reads as TGTGCCAGCAGCTTAGAAAAGGGAGCGGAGACCCAGTACTTC. Translating it yields CASSLEKGAETQYF.

This clonotype was seen a few times. V usage is TRBV28 and J usage is TRBJ1-1, with a weak D call TRBD1 (5 bases). The germline gives CDR1 MDHEN, CDR2 SYDVKM. This CDR3 is built from 14 residues. Trimming pared 4 bases from V and 6 bases from J, leaving 15 bases between. CDR3 bases: TGTGCCAGCAGTTCCTCTGAGGGGACTGCTGAAGCTTTCTTT. Amino acid sequence: CASSSSEGTAEAFF.

This rearrangement joins TRBV7-9 to TRBJ1-2; D remains unclear. V was shortened by 1 base and J by 0 bases, with 15 bases between the two germline ends. The CDR3 sequence is 17 residues long. CDR1 and CDR2 (germline): SEHNR, FQNEAQ (reference sequence). The CDR3 DNA reads as TGTGCCAGCAGCTTAGAGTCCCATAGTGCGGCTAACTATGGCTACACCTTC. Protein product: CASSLESHSAANYGYTF.

V usage is TRBV6-2 or TRBV6-3 and J usage is TRBJ2-7; perhaps TRBD2 as D (5 bases). The germline CDR1 and CDR2 sequences are MNHEY and SVGEGT. V lost 4 bases and J 2 bases, leaving 15 bases between the germline ends. The CDR3 totals 15 residues. CDR3: CASSSRTGPPYEQYF. The DNA for the CDR3 is TGTGCCAGCAGTTCACGGACTGGCCCCCCCTACGAGCAGTACTTC.

The rearrangement uses TRBV6-2 or TRBV6-3 and TRBJ2-2; tentatively, D is TRBD2 (5 bases). The CDR3 is 17 residues long. Germline V gene lookup returns CDR1 MNHEY and CDR2 SVGEGT. The V end lost 0 bases, the J end lost 5 bases, and 16 bases lay between the germline ends. The CDR3 nucleotides are TGTGCCAGCAGTTACTCGGTAGCGTCTGCGCATACCGGGGAGCTGTTTTTT. Its protein is CASSYSVASAHTGELFF.

The gene calls are TRBV6-2 or TRBV6-3 and TRBJ1-2, with unresolved D. In germline, CDR1 is MNHEY, CDR2 SVGEGT. The CDR3 extends over 12 amino acids. V was clipped by 2 bases and J by 4 bases, with 5 bases between them. The CDR3 sequence is CASSYPLYGYTF. CDR3 sequence (DNA): TGTGCCAGCAGTTACCCCCTCTATGGCTACACCTTC.

The chain combines TRBV7-2 with TRBJ1-4; TRBD1 matches 7 bases. Germline CDR1 and CDR2: SGHTA and FQGNSA. Trimming removed 4 bases from V and 2 bases from J; junction bases left unmatched: 4. This CDR3 has 15 amino acids. The chain's CDR3 is CASSSPRGTNEKLFF. The CDR3 bases are TGTGCCAGCAGCTCCCCCAGGGGGACTAATGAAAAACTGTTTTTT.

V is TRBV11-2 and J is TRBJ2-5; TRBD2 might be the D (6 bases). This CDR3 has 14 amino acids. V lost 3 bases, J lost 4 bases, and 12 bases lay in between. Germline V gene sequence: CDR1 SGHAT, CDR2 FQNNGV. The DNA for the CDR3 is TGTGCCAGCAGCTTGGCGGGGAGGCGAGAGACCCAGTACTTC. This codes for CASSLAGRRETQYF.